A selection of T cell receptor beta chains follows, all from one sample in a study of control samples from healthy donors and cancer patients. Generated by immunoSEQ multiplex PCR, the TCRdb table keeps only in-frame clones and is missing some. The repertoire consists of 75,000 to 100,000 clones, with around nine tenths occurring once and the leading ten covering approximately 3%. Sequencing was done on a sample of blood. The source of these receptors is a human donor in good health. The donor label of this sample is uncertain. CDR3s include the opening cysteine and the closing phenylalanine or tryptophan. D genes are given only for firm matches. Expanded clones get a size class; other rows say once, few or many, or leave the size out.

d_gene: NA
v_gene: TRBV19
j_gene: TRBJ1-5
abundance: NA
CDR3aa: CASSIDLGTEEVQPQHF
CDR3nt: TGTGCCAGTAGTATAGATCTGGGCACCGAGGAGGTTCAGCCCCAGCATTTT

d_gene: NA
v_gene: TRBV11-2
j_gene: TRBJ1-2
abundance: NA
CDR3aa: CASSLASGVYGYTF
CDR3nt: TGTGCCAGCAGCTTAGCGTCAGGAGTCTATGGCTACACCTTC

d_gene: TRBD2
v_gene: TRBV7-8
j_gene: TRBJ2-1
abundance: once
CDR3aa: CASSQPSSGGQWEQFF
CDR3nt: TGTGCCAGCAGCCAACCTAGTAGCGGGGGGCAGTGGGAGCAGTTCTTC

d_gene: NA
v_gene: TRBV12-3/TRBV12-4
j_gene: TRBJ2-2
abundance: NA
CDR3aa: CASNLGSTGELFF
CDR3nt: TGTGCCAGCAACCTAGGGAGTACCGGGGAGCTGTTTTTT

d_gene: NA
v_gene: TRBV5-6
j_gene: TRBJ1-1
abundance: NA
CDR3aa: CASSLGVPYTEAFF
CDR3nt: TGTGCCAGCAGCTTGGGTGTTCCCTACACTGAAGCTTTCTTT

d_gene: NA
v_gene: TRBV2
j_gene: TRBJ1-3
abundance: NA
CDR3aa: CASSSTGNTIYF
CDR3nt: TGTGCCAGCAGCTCCACCGGAAACACCATATATTTT

d_gene: NA
v_gene: TRBV20-1
j_gene: TRBJ1-1
abundance: NA
CDR3aa: CSASHRNTEAFF
CDR3nt: TGCAGTGCTAGTCACAGGAACACTGAAGCTTTCTTT

d_gene: TRBD2
v_gene: TRBV6-2/TRBV6-3
j_gene: TRBJ2-3
abundance: NA
CDR3aa: CASSKASGGDTQYF
CDR3nt: TGTGCCAGCAGTAAGGCTAGCGGGGGTGATACGCAGTATTTT

d_gene: NA
v_gene: TRBV25-1
j_gene: TRBJ1-5
abundance: NA
CDR3aa: CASSGGVSNQPQHF
CDR3nt: TGTGCCAGCAGTGGAGGGGTAAGCAATCAGCCCCAGCATTTT

d_gene: TRBD1
v_gene: TRBV30
j_gene: TRBJ1-5
abundance: NA
CDR3aa: CAWSGDRGLSNQPQHF
CDR3nt: TGTGCCTGGAGTGGGGACAGGGGGTTGAGCAATCAGCCCCAGCATTTT

d_gene: TRBD1
v_gene: TRBV7-2
j_gene: TRBJ2-3
abundance: NA
CDR3aa: CASSSDRVGTQYF
CDR3nt: TGTGCCAGCAGCTCGGACAGGGTGGGTACGCAGTATTTT

d_gene: TRBD1
v_gene: TRBV7-9
j_gene: TRBJ1-1
abundance: NA
CDR3aa: CASSSSGGVVNTEAFF
CDR3nt: TGTGCCAGCAGCTCGTCAGGGGGTGTGGTGAACACTGAAGCTTTCTTT

d_gene: NA
v_gene: TRBV5-5
j_gene: TRBJ1-2
abundance: NA
CDR3aa: CASSPQTTSSYGYTF
CDR3nt: TGTGCCAGCAGCCCTCAAACCACCTCATCCTATGGCTACACCTTC

d_gene: NA
v_gene: TRBV10-3
j_gene: TRBJ2-3
abundance: few
CDR3aa: CAINDGTDTQYF
CDR3nt: TGTGCCATCAACGACGGCACAGATACGCAGTATTTT

d_gene: TRBD1
v_gene: TRBV5-5
j_gene: TRBJ1-1
abundance: NA
CDR3aa: CASSQGQMNTEAFF
CDR3nt: TGTGCCAGCAGCCAGGGACAGATGAACACTGAAGCTTTCTTT

d_gene: NA
v_gene: TRBV7-2
j_gene: TRBJ1-5
abundance: NA
CDR3aa: CASSLGGEGQPQHF
CDR3nt: TGTGCCAGCAGCTTAGGGGGGGAGGGTCAGCCCCAGCATTTT

d_gene: TRBD2
v_gene: TRBV27
j_gene: TRBJ2-7
abundance: NA
CDR3aa: CASSLGQRGYEQYF
CDR3nt: TGTGCCAGCAGTTTAGGCCAGCGGGGTTACGAGCAGTACTTC

d_gene: NA
v_gene: TRBV5-1
j_gene: TRBJ1-2
abundance: NA
CDR3aa: CASSLNTGWGYTF
CDR3nt: TGCGCCAGCAGCCTAAATACAGGTTGGGGCTACACCTTC

d_gene: NA
v_gene: TRBV5-1
j_gene: TRBJ2-7
abundance: NA
CDR3aa: CASSGQDPTIEQYF
CDR3nt: TGCGCCAGCAGCGGCCAGGACCCTACGATAGAGCAGTACTTC

d_gene: TRBD1
v_gene: TRBV11-2
j_gene: TRBJ2-3
abundance: NA
CDR3aa: CASSLDRGSADTQYF
CDR3nt: TGTGCCAGCAGCTTAGACAGGGGGTCCGCAGATACGCAGTATTTT

d_gene: NA
v_gene: TRBV10-3
j_gene: TRBJ1-2
abundance: NA
CDR3aa: CAISEKGGGGYTF
CDR3nt: TGTGCCATCAGTGAGAAAGGAGGGGGTGGCTACACCTTC

d_gene: NA
v_gene: TRBV5-6
j_gene: TRBJ2-3
abundance: NA
CDR3aa: CASSLTGTDTQYF
CDR3nt: TGTGCCAGCAGCTTGACTGGGACCGATACGCAGTATTTT

d_gene: NA
v_gene: TRBV19
j_gene: TRBJ2-4
abundance: NA
CDR3aa: CASSIRGINIQYF
CDR3nt: TGTGCCAGTAGTATCCGGGGTATAAACATTCAGTACTTC

d_gene: NA
v_gene: TRBV28
j_gene: TRBJ1-1
abundance: NA
CDR3aa: CASSLGGGPGTMNTEAFF
CDR3nt: TGTGCCAGCAGTTTAGGGGGGGGGCCCGGGACAATGAACACTGAAGCTTTCTTT

d_gene: NA
v_gene: TRBV5-1
j_gene: TRBJ1-2
abundance: NA
CDR3aa: CASSLGAGDYGYTF
CDR3nt: TGCGCCAGCAGCTTGGGTGCGGGAGACTATGGCTACACCTTC

d_gene: NA
v_gene: TRBV4-3
j_gene: TRBJ2-1
abundance: NA
CDR3aa: CASSQDDTVHNEQFF
CDR3nt: TGCGCCAGCAGCCAAGATGATACGGTGCACAATGAGCAGTTCTTC

d_gene: TRBD2
v_gene: TRBV6-5
j_gene: TRBJ2-3
abundance: NA
CDR3aa: CASSYSTSSYTQYF
CDR3nt: TGTGCCAGCAGTTACTCGACTAGCTCCTATACGCAGTATTTT

d_gene: TRBD2
v_gene: TRBV10-1
j_gene: TRBJ2-2
abundance: NA
CDR3aa: CASSEPSGGPTNTGELFF
CDR3nt: TGCGCCAGCAGTGAACCTAGCGGGGGGCCAACGAACACCGGGGAGCTGTTTTTT

d_gene: NA
v_gene: TRBV19
j_gene: TRBJ2-2
abundance: NA
CDR3aa: CASSPGHRFSTGTGELFF
CDR3nt: TGTGCCAGTAGTCCGGGACACCGTTTTTCCACCGGCACCGGGGAGCTGTTTTTT

d_gene: TRBD2
v_gene: TRBV5-1
j_gene: TRBJ2-5
abundance: once
CDR3aa: CASRTTSGTETQYF
CDR3nt: TGCGCCAGCAGAACCACTAGCGGGACTGAGACCCAGTACTTC

d_gene: TRBD1
v_gene: TRBV6-1
j_gene: TRBJ1-4
abundance: NA
CDR3aa: CASSAYLNPQGPNEKLFF
CDR3nt: TGTGCCAGCAGTGCCTACCTGAACCCACAGGGGCCTAATGAAAAACTGTTTTTT

d_gene: NA
v_gene: TRBV24-1
j_gene: TRBJ2-3
abundance: NA
CDR3aa: CATGDGSTDTQYF
CDR3nt: TGTGCCACCGGGGACGGCAGCACAGATACGCAGTATTTT

d_gene: TRBD1
v_gene: TRBV6-5
j_gene: TRBJ2-7
abundance: NA
CDR3aa: CASTRDSSGYEQYF
CDR3nt: TGTGCCAGCACCCGGGACAGCTCAGGTTACGAGCAGTACTTC

d_gene: NA
v_gene: TRBV27
j_gene: TRBJ1-6
abundance: NA
CDR3aa: CASSRQTPNSYNSPLHF
CDR3nt: TGTGCCAGCAGTCGACAGACCCCTAACTCCTATAATTCACCCCTCCACTTT

d_gene: NA
v_gene: TRBV5-1
j_gene: TRBJ2-3
abundance: NA
CDR3aa: CASRVGVSTDTQYF
CDR3nt: TGCGCCAGCAGGGTAGGGGTTAGCACAGATACGCAGTATTTT

d_gene: NA
v_gene: TRBV5-6
j_gene: TRBJ1-2
abundance: NA
CDR3aa: CASSLKLQGLGYTF
CDR3nt: TGTGCCAGCAGCTTGAAGCTCCAGGGCCTGGGCTACACCTTC